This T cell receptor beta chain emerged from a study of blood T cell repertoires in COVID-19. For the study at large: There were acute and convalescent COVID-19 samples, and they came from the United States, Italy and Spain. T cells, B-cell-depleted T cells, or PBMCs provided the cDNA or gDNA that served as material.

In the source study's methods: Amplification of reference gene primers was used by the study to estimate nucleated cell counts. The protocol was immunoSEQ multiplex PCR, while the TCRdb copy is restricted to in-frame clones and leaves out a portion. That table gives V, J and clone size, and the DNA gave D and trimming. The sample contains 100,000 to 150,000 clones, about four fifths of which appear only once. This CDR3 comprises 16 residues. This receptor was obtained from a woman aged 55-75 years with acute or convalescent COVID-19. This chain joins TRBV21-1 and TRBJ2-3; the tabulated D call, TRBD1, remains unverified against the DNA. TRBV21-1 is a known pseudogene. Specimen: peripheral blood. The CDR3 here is CASSKGWTGDADTQYF. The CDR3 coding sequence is TGTGCCAGCAGCAAAGGTTGGACAGGGGATGCAGATACGCAGTATTTT.